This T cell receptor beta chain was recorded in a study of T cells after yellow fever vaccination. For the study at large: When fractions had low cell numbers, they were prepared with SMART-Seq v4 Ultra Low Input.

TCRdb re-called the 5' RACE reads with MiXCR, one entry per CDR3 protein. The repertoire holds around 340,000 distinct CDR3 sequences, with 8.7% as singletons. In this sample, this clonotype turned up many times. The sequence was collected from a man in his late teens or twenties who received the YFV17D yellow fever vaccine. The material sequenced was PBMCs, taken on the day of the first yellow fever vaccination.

CDR3: CSAREGRESQPQHF. As DNA, the CDR3 is TGCAGTGCCAGGGAAGGGAGGGAAAGTCAGCCCCAGCATTTT. The V and J genes are TRBV20-1 and TRBJ1-5, with a weak D call TRBD1 (5 bases). The CDR3 runs to 14 residues. With 6 bases removed from V and 6 bases from J, the gap between germline ends came to 18 bases. The germline V gene has CDR1 DFQATT and CDR2 SNEGSKA (reference sequence).